This T cell receptor beta chain was captured by sequencing in a study of cytotoxic CD8 clonotypes in ibrutinib-treated CLL. Study at large: Response material was collected after a median 12 months of treatment, range 6 to 36. Findings and caveats of the study: Baseline-level clonality went beyond age-matched healthy donors and moved in step with circulating CD8+ T-cell counts. Sampling times (in sustained-remission versus progressing patients) were not the same.

Remarks on this clone: Its target is unknown.

Depth targeted 1 in 200,000 to 1 in 1 million T cells, averaging 10x coverage per clonotype. Repertoires were generated with immunoSEQ multiplex PCR, while TCRdb's copy carries only in-frame clones and drops some. The table shows 300,000 to 400,000 clones, with approximately 67% occurring only once. Germline trimming cut 5 bases from V and 1 base from J; bases unmatched to any gene: 5. Per the germline V gene, CDR1 is SGHTA and CDR2 is FQGNSA. This CDR3 is built from 15 residues. The TCR was taken from a human donor with chronic lymphocytic leukemia. The genes are TRBV7-2 and TRBJ2-1; 7 positions agree with TRBD1. This material consisted of PBMCs, taken after 36 months of ibrutinib treatment. The CDR3 here is CASSIDRDSYNEQFF. The CDR3 nucleotides read TGTGCCAGCAGCATCGACAGGGATTCCTACAATGAGCAGTTCTTC. The full variable domain, with the rest looked up from reference TRBV7-2 and TRBJ2-1, is GAGVSQSPSNKVTEKGKDVELRCDPISGHTALYWYRQSLGQGLEFLIYFQGNSAPDKSGLPSDRFSAERTGGSVSTLTIQRTQQEDSAVYLCASSIDRDSYNEQFFGPGTRLTVL.